The entry below gives a single T cell receptor (beta chain) sequence along with its context. Its cognate antigen has yet to be identified. No per-base quality is available; no much larger clone lies one base away. These data are taken from a study of CD4 T cells in relation to SARS-CoV-2 and coronaviruses (dated by TCRdb to about 2021). Regarding the research as a whole: Shared crossreactive spike epitopes were mapped to their HLA restriction using patient-derived lymphoblastoid cell lines. A different, Illumina-based TCR-beta assay was used to sequence expansion assays from other donors in the study. At the level of individual TCR clonotypes, the study measured memory CD4+ T cell crossreactivity between SARS-CoV-2 spike protein and common cold coronavirus spike proteins. The Adaptive Biotechnologies TCR-sequencing kit was used for samples from a few pre-COVID donors and for the naive versus memory experiments, whereas the other data were Illumina-based. The investigation overall reported the following: No donor contributed both pre-pandemic and post-infection samples, which limited tracing the source of pre-existing responses. Because the crossreactivity analysis focused on spike protein, crossreactivity against other viral proteins was not assessed. Naive versus memory sequencing indicated the assay detects memory recall responses rather than primary responses primed during culture. Small numbers of patients and of tested TCRs were a limitation of the study. Approximately 69% of donors had memory CD4+ clonotypes that crossrecognized SARS-CoV-2 and at least one common cold coronavirus spike. Significantly weaker SARS-CoV-2-driven expansion was shown by crossreactive clones than by monoreactive clones, consistent with antigenic imprinting.

Uncultured naive and memory CD4+ T cell DNA received deep-resolution immunoSEQ TCR-beta sequencing. On the study's bioinformatics: During preprocessing, nonproductive sequences were discarded, as were any CDR3s that did not begin with C, did not end with F or W, or were shorter than 7 amino acids. Cultured and uncultured naive and memory CD4+ repertoires were searched for CDR3s previously identified as spike- and CEF-reactive. CDR3 homology was quantified as pairwise Levenshtein distance, calculated with the stringdist R package after three terminal residues were trimmed from each end. In its TCRdb copy, this immuneACCESS table keeps in-frame sequences only and misses some clones. Where compared with another copy, unresolved V genes explain less than half of these, and the others have no known cause. D and trimming come from the DNA, and the V and J calls and clone size come from that table. The sample has tens of thousands of clones on record, 70% to 90% of them singletons. The ten largest make up about 1.4% of the sample.

CD4+ T cells from unexposed donors were collected before the COVID-19 pandemic (2011-2018). Naive and memory CD4+ T cells were separated from cryopreserved PBMCs through CD4 enrichment, which was followed by EasySep naive CD4+ T cell enrichment. The leukapheresis product for the unexposed donors was obtained through commercial purchase. PBMCs were isolated from leukapheresis product or whole blood by Ficoll-Paque PLUS gradient centrifugation. PBMCs were either cryopreserved at -140 degrees C or used fresh in the expansion assay. The QIAamp Micro DNA Kit was used to extract genomic DNA from the CD4+ T cells. The TCR was taken from a human donor in good health. Sample: memory CD4+ T cells from PBMCs. The meaning of the sample's cell subset or site label: memory (non-naive) CD4+ T cells.

The CDR3 protein is CASSFGQGYEQYF. The nucleotide sequence is given as TGTGCCAGCAGCTTCGGACAGGGCTACGAGCAGTACTTC. The chain was built from TRBV11-2 and TRBJ2-7, with 8 central nucleotides matching TRBD1. Clipping removes 3 bases from V and 3 bases from J, with 1 as the unmatched junction base count. CDR1 and CDR2, per the germline V gene, are SGHAT and FQNNGV. The CDR3, from cysteine to phenylalanine, totals 13 residues. Only the CDR3 DNA stays, 39 bases, in frame from base 1.